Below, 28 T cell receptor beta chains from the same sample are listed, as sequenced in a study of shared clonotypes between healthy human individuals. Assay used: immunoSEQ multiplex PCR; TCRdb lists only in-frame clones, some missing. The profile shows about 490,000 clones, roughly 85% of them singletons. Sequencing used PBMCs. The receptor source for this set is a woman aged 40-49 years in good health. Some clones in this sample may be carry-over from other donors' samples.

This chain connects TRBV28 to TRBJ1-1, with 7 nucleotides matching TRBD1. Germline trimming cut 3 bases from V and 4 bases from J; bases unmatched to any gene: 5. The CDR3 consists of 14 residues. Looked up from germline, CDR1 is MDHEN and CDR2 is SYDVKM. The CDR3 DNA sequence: TGTGCCAGCAGTTTCCCAGGGGGAGGCACTGAAGCTTTCTTT. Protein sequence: CASSFPGGGTEAFF.

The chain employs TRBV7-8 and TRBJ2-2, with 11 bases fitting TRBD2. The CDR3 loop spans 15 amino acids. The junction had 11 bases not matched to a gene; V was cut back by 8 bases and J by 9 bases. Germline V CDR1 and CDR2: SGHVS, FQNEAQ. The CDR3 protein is CASATGLAAARELFF. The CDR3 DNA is TGTGCCAGCGCCACGGGACTAGCGGCGGCTAGGGAGCTGTTTTTT.

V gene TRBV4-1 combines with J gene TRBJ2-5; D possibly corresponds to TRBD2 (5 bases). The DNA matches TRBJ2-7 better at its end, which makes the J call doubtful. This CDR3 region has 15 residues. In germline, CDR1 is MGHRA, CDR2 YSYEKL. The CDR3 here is CASSQAVSRRYEQYF. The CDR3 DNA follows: TGCGCCAGCAGCCAAGCGGTCTCCCGGAGGTACGAGCAGTACTTC.

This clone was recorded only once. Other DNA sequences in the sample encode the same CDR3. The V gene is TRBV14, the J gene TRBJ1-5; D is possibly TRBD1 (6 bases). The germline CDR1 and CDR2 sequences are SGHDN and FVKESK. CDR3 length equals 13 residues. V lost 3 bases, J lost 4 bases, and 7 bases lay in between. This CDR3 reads CASSQDSNQPQHF. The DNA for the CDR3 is TGTGCCAGCAGCCAGGACAGTAATCAGCCCCAGCATTTT.

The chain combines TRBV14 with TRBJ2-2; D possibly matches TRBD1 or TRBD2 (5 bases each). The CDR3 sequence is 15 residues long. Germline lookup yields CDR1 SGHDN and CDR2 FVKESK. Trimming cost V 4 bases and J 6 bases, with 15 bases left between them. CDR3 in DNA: TGTGCCAGCAGCCTCGGGACCCCCGGGGCCGGGGAGCTGTTTTTT. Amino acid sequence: CASSLGTPGAGELFF.

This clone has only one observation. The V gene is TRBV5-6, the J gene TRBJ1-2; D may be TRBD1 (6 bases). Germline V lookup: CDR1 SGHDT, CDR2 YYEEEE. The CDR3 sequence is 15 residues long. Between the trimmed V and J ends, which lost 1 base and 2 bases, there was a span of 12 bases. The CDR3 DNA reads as TGTGCCAGCAGCTTGTGGGGGCAACAAAACTATGGCTACACCTTC. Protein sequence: CASSLWGQQNYGYTF.

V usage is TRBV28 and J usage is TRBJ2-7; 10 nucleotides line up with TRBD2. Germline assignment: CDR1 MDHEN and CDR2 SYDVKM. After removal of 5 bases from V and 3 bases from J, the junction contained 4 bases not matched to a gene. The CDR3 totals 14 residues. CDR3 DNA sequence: TGTGCCAGCAGTGCAACTAGCGGGGACTACGAGCAGTACTTC. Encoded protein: CASSATSGDYEQYF.

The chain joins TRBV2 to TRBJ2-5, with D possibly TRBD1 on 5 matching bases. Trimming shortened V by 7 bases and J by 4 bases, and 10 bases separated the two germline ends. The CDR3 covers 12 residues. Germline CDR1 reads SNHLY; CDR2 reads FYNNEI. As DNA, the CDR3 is TGTGCCAGCAACAGGCTTGGAGAGACCCAGTACTTC. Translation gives CASNRLGETQYF.

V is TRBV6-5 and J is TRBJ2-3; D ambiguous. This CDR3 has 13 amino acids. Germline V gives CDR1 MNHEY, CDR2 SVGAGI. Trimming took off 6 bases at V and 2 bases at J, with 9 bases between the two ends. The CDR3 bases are TGTGCCAGCAGGGCACGCGACACAGATACGCAGTATTTT. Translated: CASRARDTDTQYF.

As DNA, the CDR3 is TGTGCCAGCAGCTTAGGGACTAGTAGTAGTGAGCAGTTCTTC. Amino acids: CASSLGTSSSEQFF. J is TRBJ2-1 and V is TRBV11-2; 7 bases match TRBD2. V shed 1 base, J shed 9 bases, and the junction held 6 bases outside the gene matches. Looked up from germline, CDR1 is SGHAT and CDR2 is FQNNGV. The CDR3 extends over 14 amino acids.

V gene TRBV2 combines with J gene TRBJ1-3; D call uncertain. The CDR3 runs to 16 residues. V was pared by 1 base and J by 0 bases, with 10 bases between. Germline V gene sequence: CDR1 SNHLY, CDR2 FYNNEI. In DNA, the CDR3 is TGTGCCAGCAGTGAAGAGGCACCGATCTCTGGAAACACCATATATTTT. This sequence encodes CASSEEAPISGNTIYF.

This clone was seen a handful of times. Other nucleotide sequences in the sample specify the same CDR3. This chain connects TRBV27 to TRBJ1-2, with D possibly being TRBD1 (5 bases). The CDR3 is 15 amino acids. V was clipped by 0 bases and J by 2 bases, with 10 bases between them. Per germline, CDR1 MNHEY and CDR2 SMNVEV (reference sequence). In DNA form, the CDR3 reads TGTGCCAGCAGTTTATCTGCCAGGGTAAACTATGGCTACACCTTC. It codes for CASSLSARVNYGYTF.

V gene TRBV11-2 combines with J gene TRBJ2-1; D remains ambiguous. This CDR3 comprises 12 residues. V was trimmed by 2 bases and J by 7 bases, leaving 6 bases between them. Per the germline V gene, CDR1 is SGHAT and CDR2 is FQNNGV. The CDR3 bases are TGTGCCAGCAGCTTACAAATAAATGAGCAGTTCTTC. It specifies CASSLQINEQFF.

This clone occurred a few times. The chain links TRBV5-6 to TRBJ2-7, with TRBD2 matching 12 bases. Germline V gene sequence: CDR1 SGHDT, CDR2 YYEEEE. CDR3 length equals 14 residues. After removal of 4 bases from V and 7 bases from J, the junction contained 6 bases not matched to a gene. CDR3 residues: CASSATSGSGEQYF. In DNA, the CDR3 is TGTGCCAGCAGCGCGACTAGCGGGAGTGGAGAGCAGTACTTC.

The CDR3 DNA reads TGTGCCAGCAGCCGGACAGGGGTGGCCAAAAACATTCAGTACTTC. Its protein is CASSRTGVAKNIQYF. The chain employs TRBV7-9 and TRBJ2-4; 9 bases fit TRBD1. The CDR3 is 15 amino acids. The V gene end was trimmed by 5 bases and the J gene end by 1 base; junction bases not matched to a gene: 3. CDR1 is SEHNR, CDR2 FQNEAQ, per germline (reference sequence).

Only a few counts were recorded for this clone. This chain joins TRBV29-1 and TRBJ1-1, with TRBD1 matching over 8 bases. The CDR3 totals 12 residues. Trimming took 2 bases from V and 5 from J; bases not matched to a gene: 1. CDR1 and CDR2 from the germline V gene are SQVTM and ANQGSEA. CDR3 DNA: TGCAGCGTTGAAACAGGGGGGACTGAAGCTTTCTTT. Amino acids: CSVETGGTEAFF.

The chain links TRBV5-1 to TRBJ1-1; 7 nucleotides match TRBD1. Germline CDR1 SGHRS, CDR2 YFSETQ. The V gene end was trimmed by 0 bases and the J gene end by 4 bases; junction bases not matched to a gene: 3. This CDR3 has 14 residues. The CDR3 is CASSLGQGPTEAFF. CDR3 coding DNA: TGCGCCAGCAGCTTGGGACAGGGTCCCACTGAAGCTTTCTTT.

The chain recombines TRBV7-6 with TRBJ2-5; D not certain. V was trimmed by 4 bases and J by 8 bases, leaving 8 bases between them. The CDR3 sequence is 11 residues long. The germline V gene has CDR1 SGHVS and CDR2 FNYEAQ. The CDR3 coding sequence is TGTGCCAGCAGCTCATCTTTTACCCAGTACTTC. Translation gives CASSSSFTQYF.

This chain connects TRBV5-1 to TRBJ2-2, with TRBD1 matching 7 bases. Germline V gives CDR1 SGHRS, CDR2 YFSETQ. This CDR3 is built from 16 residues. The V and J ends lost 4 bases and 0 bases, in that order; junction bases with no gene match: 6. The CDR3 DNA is TGCGCCAGCAGCGCCACCGGGACAGCGAACACCGGGGAGCTGTTTTTT. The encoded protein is CASSATGTANTGELFF.

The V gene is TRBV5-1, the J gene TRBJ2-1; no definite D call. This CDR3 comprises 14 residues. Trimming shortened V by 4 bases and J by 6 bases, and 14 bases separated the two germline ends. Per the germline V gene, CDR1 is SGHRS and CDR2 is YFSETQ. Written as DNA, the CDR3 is TGCGCCAGCAGCGAAAGGAATCCTCGCAATGAGCAGTTCTTC. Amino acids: CASSERNPRNEQFF.

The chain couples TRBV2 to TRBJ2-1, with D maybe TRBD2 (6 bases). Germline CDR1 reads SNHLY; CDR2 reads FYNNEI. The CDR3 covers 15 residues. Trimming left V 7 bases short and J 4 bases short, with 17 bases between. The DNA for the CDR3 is TGTGCCAGCACCCCCTTAGTAGCGGCTTACAATGAGCAGTTCTTC. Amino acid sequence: CASTPLVAAYNEQFF.

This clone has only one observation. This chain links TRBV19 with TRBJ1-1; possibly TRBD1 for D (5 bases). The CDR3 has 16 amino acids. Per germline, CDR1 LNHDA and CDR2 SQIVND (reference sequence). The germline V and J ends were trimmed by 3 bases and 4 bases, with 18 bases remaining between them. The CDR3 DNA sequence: TGTGCCAGTAGTATGGAACTTCCGGGACGATCCACTGAAGCTTTCTTT. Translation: CASSMELPGRSTEAFF.

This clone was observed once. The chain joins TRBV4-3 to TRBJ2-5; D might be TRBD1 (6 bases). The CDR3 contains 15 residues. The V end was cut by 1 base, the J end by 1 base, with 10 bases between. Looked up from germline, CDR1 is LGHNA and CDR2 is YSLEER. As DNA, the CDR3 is TGCGCCAGCAGCCAAGGGGCCAGGGGCCAAGAGACCCAGTACTTC. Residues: CASSQGARGQETQYF.

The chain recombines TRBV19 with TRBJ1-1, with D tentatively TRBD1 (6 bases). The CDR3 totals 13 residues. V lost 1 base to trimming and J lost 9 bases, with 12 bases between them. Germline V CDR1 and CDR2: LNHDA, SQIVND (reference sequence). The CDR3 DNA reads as TGTGCCAGTAGTATAGGGGACAAGAGGCAAGCTTTCTTT. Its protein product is CASSIGDKRQAFF.

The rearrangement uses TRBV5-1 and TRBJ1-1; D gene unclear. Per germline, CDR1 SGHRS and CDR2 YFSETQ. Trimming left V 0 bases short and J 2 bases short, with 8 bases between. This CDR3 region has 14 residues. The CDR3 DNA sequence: TGCGCCAGCAGCTTGGACAGAATTAACACTGAAGCTTTCTTT. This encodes CASSLDRINTEAFF.

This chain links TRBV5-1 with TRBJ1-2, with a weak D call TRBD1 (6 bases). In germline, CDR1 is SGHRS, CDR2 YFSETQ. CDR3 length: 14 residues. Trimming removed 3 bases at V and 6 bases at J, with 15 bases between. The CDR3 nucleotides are TGCGCCAGCAGCTCTCCTCCGGGGGGCGATGGCTACACCTTC. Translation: CASSSPPGGDGYTF.

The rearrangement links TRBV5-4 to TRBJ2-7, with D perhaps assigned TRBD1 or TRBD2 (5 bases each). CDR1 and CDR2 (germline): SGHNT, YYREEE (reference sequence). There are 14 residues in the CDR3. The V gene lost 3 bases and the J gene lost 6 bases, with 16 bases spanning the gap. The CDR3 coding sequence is TGTGCCAGCAGCTCGCTGGGGCTTCGGGGCGAGCAGTACTTC. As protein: CASSSLGLRGEQYF. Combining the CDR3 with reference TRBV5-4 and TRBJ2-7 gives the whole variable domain ETGVTQSPTHLIKTRGQQVTLRCSSQSGHNTVSWYQQALGQGPQFIFQYYREEENGRGNFPPRFSGLQFPNYSSELNVNALELDDSALYLCASSSLGLRGEQYFGPGTRLTVT.

The CDR3 here is CAISYDRDNNYGYTF. The DNA of the CDR3 is TGTGCCATCAGTTATGACAGGGATAACAACTATGGCTACACCTTC. The chain employs TRBV10-3 and TRBJ1-2; 7 nucleotides match TRBD1. With 5 bases clipped from V and 2 bases from J, the junction kept 8 bases outside the gene matches. Germline CDR1 is ENHRY and CDR2 is SYGVKD. This CDR3 spans 15 amino acids.